A selection of T cell receptor beta chains follows, all from one sample in a study of cytomegalovirus exposure and HLA in healthy donors. The repertoire was sequenced with immunoSEQ multiplex PCR; TCRdb's copy has only in-frame clones and lacks some. This sample carries about 90,000 clones, around 84% of them seen once, and the ten largest clones take 4.5% to 5.5%. Sequenced input: PBMCs. These receptors were collected from a woman between 40 and 50 years old in good health and CMV-seropositive. Both conserved end residues are part of each CDR3. A D gene is named only where the DNA matches it firmly. Size tells how often a clone was seen (once, few, many) or the class of an expanded clone, and some rows leave it out.

clone_size | j_call | d_call | v_call | cdr3_aa | cdr3_nt
- | TRBJ2-3 | - | TRBV9 | CASSGAGESRFSTDTQYF | TGTGCCAGCAGCGGAGCAGGGGAGTCGCGATTTAGCACAGATACGCAGTATTTT
- | TRBJ2-7 | TRBD1 | TRBV5-1 | CASSGRTGTVEQYF | TGCGCCAGCAGCGGCAGGACAGGGACGGTTGAGCAGTACTTC
- | TRBJ1-1 | - | TRBV7-6 | CASSLVRGNTEAFF | TGTGCCAGCAGCTTAGTCAGGGGGAACACTGAAGCTTTCTTT
- | TRBJ2-7 | TRBD1 | TRBV4-3 | CASSHRTGNYEQYF | TGCGCCAGCAGCCATCGGACAGGAAACTACGAGCAGTACTTC
once | TRBJ2-3 | TRBD1 | TRBV30 | CACNLRQGSGDTQYF | TGTGCCTGTAATCTGAGACAGGGGTCGGGAGATACGCAGTATTTT
once | TRBJ1-2 | - | TRBV7-2 | CASSEAHRAGYGYTF | TGTGCCAGCAGCGAAGCGCACAGGGCTGGCTATGGCTACACCTTC
once | TRBJ2-5 | TRBD1 | TRBV27 | CASSLYLQGAEETQYF | TGTGCCAGCAGTTTATACTTACAGGGGGCTGAAGAGACCCAGTACTTC
- | TRBJ2-2 | TRBD2 | TRBV27 | CASSPQRDELFF | TGTGCCAGCAGCCCCCAGCGGGACGAGCTGTTTTTT
- | TRBJ1-1 | - | TRBV25-1 | CASSPLLVTEAFF | TGTGCCAGCAGCCCCTTACTCGTCACTGAAGCTTTCTTT
once | TRBJ1-6 | TRBD1 | TRBV19 | CASNRGQNNSPLHF | TGTGCCAGTAATCGGGGACAGAATAATTCACCCCTCCACTTT
- | TRBJ2-3 | TRBD1 | TRBV28 | CASTQIGTGIGTDTQYF | TGTGCCAGCACCCAAATTGGGACAGGGATCGGCACAGATACGCAGTATTTT
- | TRBJ1-3 | - | TRBV19 | CASSNPFRADSGNTIYF | TGTGCCAGTAGTAACCCCTTCAGGGCCGACTCTGGAAACACCATATATTTT
- | TRBJ2-2 | TRBD1 | TRBV19 | CASSQRTGMDTGELFF | TGTGCCAGTAGCCAACGGACAGGGATGGACACCGGGGAGCTGTTTTTT